A single sample is the source of the 5 T cell receptor beta chains below, sequenced in a study of cytomegalovirus exposure and HLA in healthy donors (dated by TCRdb to about 2017). Library method: the immunoSEQ multiplex PCR assay. For the multiplex PCR, a mixture combining 60 forward primers for TCR Vbeta segments and 13 reverse primers for TCR Jbeta segments was used. Sourced from immuneACCESS, this table was stored by TCRdb with only in-frame sequences that have V and J called. A share of the clones is absent; for the studies checked, an unresolved V gene accounts for under half, and the remainder has no known explanation. Within this sample are more than 95,000 clones, with around 82% of them counted one time only. In total, the top ten clones hold around 3.9% of the sample. Sequencing was performed on PBMCs. Every receptor here comes from a man aged 40-50 years in good health and CMV-seronegative.

This chain connects TRBV6-5 to TRBJ2-7, with a tentative D call TRBD1 (6 bases). Germline V gene data show CDR1 as MNHEY and CDR2 as SVGAGI. Trimming took off 7 bases at V and 9 bases at J, with 22 bases between the two ends. The CDR3 has 14 residues. The CDR3, as DNA: TGTGCCAGCACCGCCCCGGGACAAGGAAGACGGCAGTACTTC. This sequence encodes CASTAPGQGRRQYF.

The chain carries TRBV4-1 and TRBJ2-7, with 7 bases identical to TRBD2. CDR1 MGHRA and CDR2 YSYEKL come from the germline V gene. V lost 1 base and J lost 11; bases outside the gene matches: 11. The CDR3 contains 14 residues. The CDR3 reads CASSQAIWGGLEYF. The CDR3 nucleotides read TGCGCCAGCAGCCAAGCGATCTGGGGGGGATTGGAGTACTTC.

This clone showed up just a few times. CDR3 nucleotides: TGTGCCAGCAGCTTAGGGACTAGTAATGAGCAGTTCTTC. Its translation is CASSLGTSNEQFF. The chain uses TRBV7-3 and TRBJ2-1; 8 nucleotides line up with TRBD2. The trim removed 2 bases at V and 7 bases at J, leaving 1 base unmatched. The length of the CDR3 is 13 residues. CDR1 is SGHTA and CDR2 is FQGTGA in the germline V gene.

This chain connects TRBV9 to TRBJ2-3; D is ambiguous. Germline V gives CDR1 SGDLS, CDR2 YYNGEE. V was shortened by 4 bases and J by 8 bases, with 20 bases between the two germline ends. This CDR3 has 15 residues. The CDR3 region is CASSLNVEGDTTQYF. The CDR3 DNA reads TGTGCCAGCAGCCTGAACGTTGAAGGAGATACTACGCAGTATTTT.

This chain connects TRBV19 to TRBJ1-5; D may be TRBD1 (5 bases). The CDR3 is made up of 15 amino acids. The V gene's germline CDR1 is LNHDA and CDR2 SQIVND (reference sequence). V was cut by 5 bases and J by 7 bases, with 18 bases left in between. CDR3 loop: CASSSNWGGNQPQHF. CDR3 DNA sequence: TGTGCCAGTAGTTCTAATTGGGGGGGGAACCAGCCCCAGCATTTT.